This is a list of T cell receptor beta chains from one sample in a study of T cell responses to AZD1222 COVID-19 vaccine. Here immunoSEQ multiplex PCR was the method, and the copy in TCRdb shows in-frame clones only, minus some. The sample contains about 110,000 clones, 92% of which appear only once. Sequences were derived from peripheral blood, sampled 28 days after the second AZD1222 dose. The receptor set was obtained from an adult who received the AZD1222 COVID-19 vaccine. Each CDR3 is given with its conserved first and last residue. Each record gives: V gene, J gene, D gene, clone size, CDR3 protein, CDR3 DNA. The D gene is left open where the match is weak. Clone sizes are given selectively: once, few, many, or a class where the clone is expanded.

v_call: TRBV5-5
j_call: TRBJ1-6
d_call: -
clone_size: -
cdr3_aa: CASRYRDYNSPLHF
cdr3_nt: TGTGCCAGCAGGTACAGGGATTATAATTCACCCCTCCACTTT

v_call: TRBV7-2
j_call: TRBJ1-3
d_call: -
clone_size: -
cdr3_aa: CASSPGGGASGNTIYF
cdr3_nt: TGTGCCAGCAGCCCCGGGGGGGGCGCTTCGGGAAACACCATATATTTT

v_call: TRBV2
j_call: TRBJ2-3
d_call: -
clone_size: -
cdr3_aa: CATARSNTDTQYF
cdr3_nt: TGTGCTACTGCGCGGTCGAACACAGATACGCAGTATTTT

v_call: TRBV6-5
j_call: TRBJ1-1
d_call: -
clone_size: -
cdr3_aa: CASRRSRDMNTEAFF
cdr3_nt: TGTGCCAGCAGAAGGTCCCGGGACATGAACACTGAAGCTTTCTTT

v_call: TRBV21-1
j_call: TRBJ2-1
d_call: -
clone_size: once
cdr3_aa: CASSKVGLAGYEQFF
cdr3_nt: TGTGCCAGCAGCAAAGTTGGTCTAGCGGGCTATGAGCAGTTCTTC

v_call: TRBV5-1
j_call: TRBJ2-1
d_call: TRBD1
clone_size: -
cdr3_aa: CASSLASGGYNEQFF
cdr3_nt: TGCGCCAGCAGCTTGGCCTCAGGGGGCTACAATGAGCAGTTCTTC

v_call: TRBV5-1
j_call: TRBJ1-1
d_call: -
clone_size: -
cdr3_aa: CASSTEMNTEAFF
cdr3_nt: TGCGCCAGCAGCACAGAAATGAACACTGAAGCTTTCTTT

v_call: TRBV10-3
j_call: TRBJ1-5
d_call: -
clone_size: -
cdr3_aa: CATNPGIANQPQHF
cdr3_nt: TGTGCCACCAATCCAGGGATTGCCAATCAGCCCCAGCATTTT

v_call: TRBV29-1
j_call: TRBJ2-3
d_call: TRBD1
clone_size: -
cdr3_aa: CSADRETDTQYF
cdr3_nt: TGCAGCGCCGACAGGGAGACAGATACGCAGTATTTT

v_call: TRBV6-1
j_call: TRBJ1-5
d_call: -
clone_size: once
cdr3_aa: CASSEEGAPKEGSLIRDQPQHF
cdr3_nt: TGTGCCAGCAGTGAAGAGGGCGCCCCTAAGGAAGGGTCCTTGATTCGTGATCAGCCCCAGCATTTT

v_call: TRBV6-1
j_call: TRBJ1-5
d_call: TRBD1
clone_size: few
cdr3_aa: CASSAPGQENSNQPQHF
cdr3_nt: TGTGCCAGCAGTGCACCGGGACAGGAGAATAGCAATCAGCCCCAGCATTTT

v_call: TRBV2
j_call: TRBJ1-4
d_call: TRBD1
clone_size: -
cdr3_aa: CASRGDRREKLFF
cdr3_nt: TGTGCCAGCAGGGGGGACAGAAGGGAAAAACTGTTTTTT

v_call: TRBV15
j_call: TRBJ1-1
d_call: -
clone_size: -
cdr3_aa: CATSRDFGEGTEAFF
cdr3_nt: TGTGCCACCAGCAGAGATTTCGGGGAGGGCACTGAAGCTTTCTTT

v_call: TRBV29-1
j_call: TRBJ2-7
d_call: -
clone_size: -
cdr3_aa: CSVAKSAGTGSYEQYF
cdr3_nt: TGCAGCGTTGCGAAATCTGCCGGGACTGGATCCTACGAGCAGTACTTC

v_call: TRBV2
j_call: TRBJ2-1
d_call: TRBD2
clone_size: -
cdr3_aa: CASSDERGRYNEQFF
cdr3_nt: TGTGCCAGCAGTGATGAGCGGGGGAGATACAATGAGCAGTTCTTC

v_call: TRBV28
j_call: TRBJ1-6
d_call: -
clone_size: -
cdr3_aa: CASSFWGARNSPLHF
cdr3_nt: TGTGCCAGCAGTTTCTGGGGGGCGCGAAATTCACCCCTCCACTTT

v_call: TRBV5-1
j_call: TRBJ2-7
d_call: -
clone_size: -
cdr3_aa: CASSPRAGYYYEQYF
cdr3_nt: TGCGCCAGCAGCCCTCGGGCAGGGTATTACTACGAGCAGTACTTC

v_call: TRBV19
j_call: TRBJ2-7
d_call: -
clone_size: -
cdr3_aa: CASSIESGATYEQYF
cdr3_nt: TGTGCCAGTAGTATTGAGTCAGGAGCGACCTACGAGCAGTACTTC

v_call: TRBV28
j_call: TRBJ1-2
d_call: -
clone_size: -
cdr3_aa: CASSLTRNYGYTF
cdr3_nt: TGTGCCAGCAGTTTGACCAGAAACTATGGCTACACCTTC

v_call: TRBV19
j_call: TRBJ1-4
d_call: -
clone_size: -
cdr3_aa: CASSIDRWAEIGEKLFF
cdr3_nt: TGTGCCAGTAGTATAGATCGGTGGGCGGAAATAGGCGAAAAACTGTTTTTT

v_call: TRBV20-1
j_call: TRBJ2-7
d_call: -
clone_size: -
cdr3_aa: CSAREGYEQYF
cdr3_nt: TGCAGTGCTAGAGAAGGCTACGAGCAGTACTTC

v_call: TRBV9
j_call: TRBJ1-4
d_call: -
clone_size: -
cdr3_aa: CASSVEGGLNEKLFF
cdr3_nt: TGTGCCAGCAGCGTAGAGGGCGGGCTTAATGAAAAACTGTTTTTT

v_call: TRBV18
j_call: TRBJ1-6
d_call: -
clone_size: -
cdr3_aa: CASSPGTNSPLHF
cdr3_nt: TGTGCCAGCTCACCGGGGACCAATTCACCCCTCCACTTT

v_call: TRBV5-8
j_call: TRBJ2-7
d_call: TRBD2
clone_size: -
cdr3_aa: CASSFTSGGPYEQYF
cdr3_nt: TGTGCCAGCAGCTTTACAAGCGGGGGGCCCTACGAGCAGTACTTC

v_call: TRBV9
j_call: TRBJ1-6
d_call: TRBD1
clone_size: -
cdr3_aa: CASSGRDRDSPLHF
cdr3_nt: TGTGCCAGCAGCGGCCGGGACAGGGACTCACCCCTCCACTTT

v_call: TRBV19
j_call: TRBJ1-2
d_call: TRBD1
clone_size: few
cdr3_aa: CASSASGGAYGYTF
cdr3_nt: TGTGCCAGTAGTGCTTCAGGGGGCGCGTATGGCTACACCTTC

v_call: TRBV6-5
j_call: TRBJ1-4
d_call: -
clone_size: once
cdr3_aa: CASSSGGRHEKLFF
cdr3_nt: TGTGCCAGCAGTTCGGGGGGCCGGCATGAAAAACTGTTTTTT

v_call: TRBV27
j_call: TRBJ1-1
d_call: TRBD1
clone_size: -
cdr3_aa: CASRTGWGLNTEAFF
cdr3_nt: TGTGCCAGCAGGACAGGGTGGGGTTTGAACACTGAAGCTTTCTTT

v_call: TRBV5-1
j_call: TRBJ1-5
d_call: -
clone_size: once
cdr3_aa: CASSLEGDNQPQHF
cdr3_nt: TGCGCCAGCAGCTTGGAAGGAGACAATCAGCCCCAGCATTTT

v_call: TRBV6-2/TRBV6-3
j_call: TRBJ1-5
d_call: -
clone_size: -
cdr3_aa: CASSYSEATQPQHF
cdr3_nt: TGTGCCAGCAGTTACTCTGAGGCCACTCAGCCCCAGCATTTT